This TCR beta chain was obtained from a study of T cell responses to AZD1222 COVID-19 vaccine. Clones were sequenced by immunoSEQ multiplex PCR, and TCRdb holds only the in-frame ones, with some missing. In the table there are over 150,000 clones, approximately 94% of which are singletons. Regarding the study as a whole: White British ancestry dominated among donors, who included more females, and clonal diversity was possibly underestimated. Repertoire collection took place solely once the T cell response had peaked. Targeting of unmutated variant regions was reportedly seen in nearly half of spike-specific TCRs.

A word on this clone: Its antigen is still unknown.

Between the trimmed V and J ends, which lost 5 bases and 6 bases, there was a span of 8 bases. This CDR3 has 12 amino acids. The source was peripheral blood, collected 28 days after the second AZD1222 dose. The chain is built from TRBV12-3 or TRBV12-4 and TRBJ1-5; D is ambiguous. This TCR derives from an adult who received the AZD1222 COVID-19 vaccine. CDR3 amino acids: CASSRGSQPQHF. The CDR3 bases are TGTGCCAGCAGTCGGGGTAGTCAGCCCCAGCATTTT.